Sequencing of this T cell receptor beta chain was carried out in a study of cytotoxic CD8 clonotypes in ibrutinib-treated CLL. Study background: After treatment lasting a median roughly eleven months, range 6 to 36, response samples were collected.

Study observations and caveats: Sampling of sustained-remission and progressing patients occurred at differing times.

The V end was cut by 3 bases, the J end by 4 bases, with 12 bases between. Germline V gene data show CDR1 as SGHVS and CDR2 as FQNEAQ. The length of the CDR3 is 14 residues. This clone has more than one count but fewer than ten. Antigen: not known. Measured with immunoSEQ multiplex PCR; TCRdb has only the in-frame clones, and not every one. Among 40,000 or so clones listed, around 53% were seen once. The rearrangement joins TRBV7-8 to TRBJ1-1; TRBD1 might be the D (6 bases). The sequence was obtained from a human donor with chronic lymphocytic leukemia. The sample consisted of PBMCs, taken before ibrutinib treatment. CDR3 sequence: CASSLGAGFTEAFF. The CDR3 bases are TGTGCCAGCAGCTTGGGGGCAGGGTTCACTGAAGCTTTCTTT.